Below, one T cell receptor (beta chain) is given with its context. Between the trimmed V and J ends, which lost 0 bases and 4 bases, there was a span of 11 bases. Germline CDR1 SGDLS, CDR2 YYNGEE. The CDR3 sequence is 16 residues long. This sample was included in a study of T cell responses to AZD1222 COVID-19 vaccine. This table comes from immunoSEQ multiplex PCR, and its TCRdb copy is limited to in-frame clones, with some not included. The data hold 100,000 to 120,000 clones, with 92% observed a single time. This clonotype was obtained from an adult in good health. The starting material was peripheral blood, obtained on day 0 of AZD1222 vaccination. The chain recombines TRBV9 with TRBJ1-6; TRBD1 might be the D (5 bases). This chain's CDR3 is CASSVGRDPYNSPLHF. Written as DNA, the CDR3 is TGTGCCAGCAGCGTAGGTAGGGACCCATATAATTCACCCCTCCACTTT.